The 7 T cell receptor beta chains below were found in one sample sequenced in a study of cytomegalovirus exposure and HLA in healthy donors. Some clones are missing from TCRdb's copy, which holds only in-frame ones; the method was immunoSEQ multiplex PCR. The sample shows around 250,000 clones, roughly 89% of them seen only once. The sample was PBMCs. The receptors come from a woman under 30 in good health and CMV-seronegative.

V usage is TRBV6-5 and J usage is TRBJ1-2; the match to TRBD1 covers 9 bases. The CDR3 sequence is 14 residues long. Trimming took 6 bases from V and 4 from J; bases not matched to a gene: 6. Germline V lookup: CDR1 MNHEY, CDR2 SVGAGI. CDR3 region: CASRRQGGSYGYTF. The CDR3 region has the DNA TGTGCCAGCAGACGACAGGGGGGGAGCTATGGCTACACCTTC.

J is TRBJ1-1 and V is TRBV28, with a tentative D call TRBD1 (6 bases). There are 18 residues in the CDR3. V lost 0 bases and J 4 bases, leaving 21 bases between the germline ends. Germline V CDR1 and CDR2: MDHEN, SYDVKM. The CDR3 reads CASSLWGRGLQIGTEAFF. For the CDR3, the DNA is TGTGCCAGCAGTTTATGGGGGAGGGGGTTGCAGATTGGCACTGAAGCTTTCTTT.

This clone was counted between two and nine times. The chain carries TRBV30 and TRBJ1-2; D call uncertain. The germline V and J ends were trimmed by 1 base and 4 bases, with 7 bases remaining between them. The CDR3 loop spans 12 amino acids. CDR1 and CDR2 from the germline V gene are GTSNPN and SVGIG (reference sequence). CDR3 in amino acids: CAWSESFYGYTF. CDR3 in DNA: TGTGCCTGGAGTGAATCCTTCTATGGCTACACCTTC.

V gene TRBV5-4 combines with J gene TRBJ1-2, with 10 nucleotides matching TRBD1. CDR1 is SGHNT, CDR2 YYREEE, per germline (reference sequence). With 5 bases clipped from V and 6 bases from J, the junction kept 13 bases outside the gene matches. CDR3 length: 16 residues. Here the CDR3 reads CASSFAGTGVGNGYTF. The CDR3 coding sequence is TGTGCCAGCAGTTTCGCCGGGACAGGGGTCGGAAATGGCTACACCTTC.

CDR3: CASSFRDRGTGANVLTF. The DNA for the CDR3 is TGTGCCAGCAGCTTCCGGGACAGGGGGACTGGGGCCAACGTCCTGACTTTC. The chain is built from TRBV14 and TRBJ2-6, with 11 bases matching TRBD1. V lost 5 bases to trimming and J lost 2 bases; unmatched junction nucleotides: 5. Germline CDR1 is SGHDN and CDR2 is FVKESK. This CDR3 is built from 17 residues.

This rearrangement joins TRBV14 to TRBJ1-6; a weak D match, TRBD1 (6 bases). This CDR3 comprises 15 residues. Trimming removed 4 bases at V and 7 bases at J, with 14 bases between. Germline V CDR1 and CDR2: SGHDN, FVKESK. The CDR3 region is CASSRTWGRNSPLHF. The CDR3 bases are TGTGCCAGCAGCCGGACCTGGGGGCGAAATTCACCCCTCCACTTT.

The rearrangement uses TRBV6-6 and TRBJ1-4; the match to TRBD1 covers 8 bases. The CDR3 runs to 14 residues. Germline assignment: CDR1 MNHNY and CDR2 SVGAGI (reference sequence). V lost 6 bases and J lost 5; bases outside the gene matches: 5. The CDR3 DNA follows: TGTGCCAGCAGAAGGACAGGGACCAATGAAAAACTGTTTTTT. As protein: CASRRTGTNEKLFF.